This T cell receptor beta chain was identified during a study of breast tumors, draining lymph nodes, adjacent tissues (TCRdb year 2016). Broadly, across the study: The study compared TCR beta repertoires across tumor, adjacent nontumor tissue and axillary lymph nodes from breast cancer patients. In human breast cancer, the study set out to evaluate how tumor, surrounding tissue and draining lymph node repertoires relate to one another and whether T cells may move between these sites. Beyond this particular receptor, the publication reports: The study presented the conclusion that tumor T cells originate in lymph nodes as consistent with a hypothesis, not as something directly demonstrated. Tumor T-cell repertoires showed less diversity than lymph node repertoires and more diversity than nontumor tissue repertoires, and tumor T-cell repertoires showed preferential V and J gene usage. The data were judged consistent with most tumor T cells deriving from the lymph node and then expanding within tumor tissue. The similarity between tumor and nontumor tissue repertoires was significantly greater in luminal-like breast cancer than in basal-like breast cancer.

Adjacent samples consisted of nontumor breast tissue surrounding the tumor. The sequencing machine was an Illumina HiSeq 2000. Multiplex PCR amplification was used to build the TCR beta chain libraries. High-throughput sequencing was used to analyze the amplified TCR beta chain products. The raw public reads went through TCRdb reprocessing: fastp at Q25, MiXCR clone calling, in-frame beta chains kept. CDR3 protein duplicates are merged, each entry listing the most common genes and DNA. The sample table holds about 15,000 distinct CDR3 sequences, of which around 52% were seen once. 30% of the sample goes to the ten largest clones. Its CDR3 holds 13 amino acids, cysteine through phenylalanine. Only the CDR3 region is kept as DNA, spanning 39 bases read in frame from base 1. As encoded in the germline V gene (reference sequence), CDR1 is DFQATT while CDR2 is SNEGSKA. About this clonotype: It lacks a known antigen. Per-nucleotide qualities are absent, and no much larger clonotype sits a single base away.

This clonotype was sampled from a female donor with breast cancer. Some clones in this sample may be carry-over from other donors' samples. Rearrangement joined TRBV20-1 to TRBJ2-5; 8 central bases correspond to TRBD1. Sample: tumor-adjacent breast tissue. The nucleotide sequence is TGCAGCGTTATAACAGGGGGGATAAAGACCCAGTACTTC. Its product reads: CSVITGGIKTQYF.